Following are 9 T cell receptor beta chains from one sample sequenced in a study of regulatory T cells in long-lasting Graves disease. Time point reported: newly diagnosed GD, antithyroid drugs for less than 3 months. Researchers made the TCR library from RNA that was extracted from PBMCs. Construction of TCR beta libraries relied on iRepertoire HTBI primers and on Arm-PCR targeting CDR3 regions. TCRdb passed the multiplex PCR reads through MiXCR, listing each CDR3 protein once. The data show approximately 540,000 distinct CDR3 sequences, with 12% seen just once and roughly 8.2% held by the top ten. These data were also filed under a second study, of T cells in Graves' hyperthyroidism and ophthalmopathy.

The material was peripheral blood mononuclear cells (PBMCs), obtained at new diagnosis, from a patient treated with antithyroid drugs. These receptors all come from a young woman with Graves disease.

This clonotype was seen a handful of times. The J gene is TRBJ1-3, the V gene TRBV30, with no clear D. Trimming cost V 2 bases and J 7 bases, with 9 bases left between them. In germline, CDR1 is GTSNPN, CDR2 SVGIG (reference sequence). The CDR3 runs to 12 residues. The CDR3: CAWSLNRNTIYF. The CDR3, as DNA: TGTGCCTGGAGTCTTAACCGTAACACCATATATTTT.

The sample holds a few counts of this clonotype. The chain employs TRBV13 and TRBJ2-7; either TRBD1 or TRBD2 may fit D (5 bases each). The CDR3 runs to 15 residues. Germline V CDR1 and CDR2: PRHDT, FYEKMQ (reference sequence). Trimming stripped 5 bases from V and 1 base from J, with 15 bases between. The DNA of the CDR3 is TGTGCCAGCAGCCGAGGACGAGGGGTGTCCTACGAGCAGTACTTC. Translation: CASSRGRGVSYEQYF.

This chain joins TRBV6-2 or TRBV6-3 and TRBJ2-1; the D is unclear. The CDR3 sequence is 11 residues long. In germline, CDR1 is MNHEY, CDR2 SVGEGT. Trimming pared 5 bases from V and 9 bases from J, leaving 8 bases between. The CDR3 coding sequence is TGTGCCAGCAGTGAAGTGACTGAGCAGTTCTTC. This translates into CASSEVTEQFF.

This clonotype has a count of ten or more. This sequence joins TRBV29-1 and TRBJ1-1; TRBD1 is a possible D gene (6 bases). CDR3 size: 13 residues. Trimming pared 4 bases from V and 4 bases from J, leaving 13 bases between. Germline V gene data show CDR1 as SQVTM and CDR2 as ANQGSEA. Written as DNA, the CDR3 is TGCAGCGTTGCGACAGGCTTGAGCACTGAAGCTTTCTTT. Its protein product is CSVATGLSTEAFF.

In this sample, this clonotype turned up many times. The gene calls are TRBV27 and TRBJ2-1; D call uncertain. Trimming stripped 6 bases from V and 4 bases from J, with 10 bases between. CDR3 length: 13 residues. The germline gives CDR1 MNHEY, CDR2 SMNVEV (reference sequence). The CDR3 spells CASRTPRYNEQFF. CDR3 nucleotides: TGTGCCAGCAGAACCCCTCGGTACAATGAGCAGTTCTTC.

This clonotype was detected many times. The chain employs TRBV3-1 and TRBJ2-7; TRBD1 might be the D (6 bases). Germline CDR1 LGHDT, CDR2 YNNKEL (reference sequence). The CDR3 consists of 17 residues. V shed 4 bases and J shed 5 bases, with 24 bases lying between them. CDR3 in DNA: TGTGCCAGCAGCCCCACCCCGTTTGTGGGGGCGGGCGACGAGCAGTACTTC. Translating it yields CASSPTPFVGAGDEQYF.

On this clonotype: A far bigger clonotype differs at one base, so this is likely a read error. This rearrangement joins TRBV27 to TRBJ2-4; D call uncertain. V lost 5 bases, J lost 13 bases, and 15 bases lay in between. The germline V gene has CDR1 MNHEY and CDR2 SMNVEV (reference sequence). This CDR3 is 12 amino acids long. CDR3 residues: CASSRFGNEQYF. The DNA of the CDR3 is TGTGCCAGCAGTCGTTTTGGCAATGAGCAGTACTTC.

This clonotype was seen many times. The genes are TRBV6-2 or TRBV6-3 and TRBJ2-3, with a tentative D call TRBD2 (6 bases). Trimming removed 5 bases from V and 0 bases from J, with 21 bases in between. In germline, CDR1 is MNHEY, CDR2 SVGEGT. The CDR3 has 18 amino acids. The CDR3 coding sequence is TGTGCCAGCAGTGAAGACCCGGCCGGGACTCCTAGCACAGATACGCAGTATTTT. It yields the protein CASSEDPAGTPSTDTQYF.

With regard to this clonotype: A much larger clonotype is one base distant, so this may be a read error. The chain couples TRBV4-1 to TRBJ1-6; no clear D. This CDR3 is built from 14 residues. Germline V CDR1 and CDR2: MGHRA, YSYEKL. CDR3 sequence reads: CAGSQVQVNSPLHF. Written as DNA, the CDR3 is TGCGCCGGCAGCCAAGTGCAGGTTAATTCACCCCTCCACTTT.